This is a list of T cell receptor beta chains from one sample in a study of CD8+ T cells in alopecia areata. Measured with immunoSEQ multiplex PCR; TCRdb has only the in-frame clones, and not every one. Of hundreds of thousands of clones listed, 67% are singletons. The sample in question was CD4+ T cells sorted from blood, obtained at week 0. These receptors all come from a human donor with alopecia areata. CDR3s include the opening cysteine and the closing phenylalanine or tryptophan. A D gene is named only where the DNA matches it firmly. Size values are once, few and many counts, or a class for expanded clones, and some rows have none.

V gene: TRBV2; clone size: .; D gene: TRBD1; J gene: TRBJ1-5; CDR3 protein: CASSEWQGANQPQHF; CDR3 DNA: TGTGCCAGCAGCGAATGGCAGGGGGCCAATCAGCCCCAGCATTTT
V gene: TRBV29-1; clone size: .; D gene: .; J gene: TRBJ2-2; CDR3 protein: CSARHGAGELFF; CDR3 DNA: TGCAGCGCCAGACATGGAGCCGGGGAGCTGTTTTTT
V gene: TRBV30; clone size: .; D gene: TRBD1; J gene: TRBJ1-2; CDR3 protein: CAWRGDRRLDGYTF; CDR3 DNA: TGTGCCTGGAGGGGGGACAGGAGACTTGATGGCTACACCTTC
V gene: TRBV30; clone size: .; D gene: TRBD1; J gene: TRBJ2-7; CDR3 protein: CAWNTGGYEQYF; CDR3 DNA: TGTGCCTGGAACACAGGGGGCTACGAGCAGTACTTC
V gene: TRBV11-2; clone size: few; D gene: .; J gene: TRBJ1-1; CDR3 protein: CASSHQSSEAFF; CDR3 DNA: TGTGCCAGCAGCCACCAGAGCTCTGAAGCTTTCTTT
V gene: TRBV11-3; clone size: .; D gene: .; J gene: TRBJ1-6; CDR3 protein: CASSLGADSPLHF; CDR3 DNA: TGTGCCAGCAGCTTAGGGGCGGACTCACCCCTCCACTTT
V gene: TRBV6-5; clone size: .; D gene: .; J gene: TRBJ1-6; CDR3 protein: CASSSPLTPLHF; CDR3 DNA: TGTGCCAGCAGTTCGCCCTTAACACCCCTCCACTTT
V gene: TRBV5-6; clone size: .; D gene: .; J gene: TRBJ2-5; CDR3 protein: CASSLGRSQETQYF; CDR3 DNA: TGTGCCAGCAGCTTGGGCCGGAGCCAAGAGACCCAGTACTTC
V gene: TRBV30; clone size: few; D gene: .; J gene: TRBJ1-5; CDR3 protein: CAWAPRGRGRQPQHF; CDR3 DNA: TGTGCCTGGGCTCCCCGAGGGAGGGGAAGGCAGCCCCAGCATTTT
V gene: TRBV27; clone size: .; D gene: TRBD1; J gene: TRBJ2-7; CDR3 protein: CASSAQLDRYEQYF; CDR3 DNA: TGTGCCAGCAGTGCCCAACTGGACAGGTACGAGCAGTACTTC
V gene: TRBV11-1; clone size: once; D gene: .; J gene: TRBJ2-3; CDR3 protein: CASSRATGTDTQYF; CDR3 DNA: TGTGCCAGCAGCCGCGCTACAGGGACAGATACGCAGTATTTT
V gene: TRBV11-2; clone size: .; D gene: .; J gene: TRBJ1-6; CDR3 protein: CASTTAGLGSPLHF; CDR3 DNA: TGTGCCAGCACCACTGCAGGGTTGGGTTCACCCCTCCACTTT
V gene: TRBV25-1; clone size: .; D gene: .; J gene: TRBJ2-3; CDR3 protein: CASRGQGGDTQYF; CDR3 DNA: TGTGCCAGCCGAGGACAAGGAGGGGATACGCAGTATTTT
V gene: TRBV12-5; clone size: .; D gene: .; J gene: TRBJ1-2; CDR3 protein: CASGSHYGYTF; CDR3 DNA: TGTGCTAGTGGTTCCCATTATGGCTACACCTTC
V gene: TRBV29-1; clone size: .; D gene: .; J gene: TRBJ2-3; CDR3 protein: CSVEVAQYF; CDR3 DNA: TGCAGCGTTGAGGTAGCGCAGTATTTT
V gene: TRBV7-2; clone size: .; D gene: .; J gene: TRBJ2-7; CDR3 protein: CASSYHKNEQYF; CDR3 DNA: TGTGCCAGCAGCTACCATAAGAACGAGCAGTACTTC
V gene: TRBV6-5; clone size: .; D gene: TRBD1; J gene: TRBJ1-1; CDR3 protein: CASRWDRGNTEAFF; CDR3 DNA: TGTGCCAGCAGGTGGGACAGAGGGAACACTGAAGCTTTCTTT
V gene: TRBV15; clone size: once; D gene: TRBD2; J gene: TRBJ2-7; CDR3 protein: CATSRDLVLAGGSYEQYF; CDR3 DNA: TGTGCCACCAGCAGAGATCTGGTGCTAGCGGGGGGCTCCTACGAGCAGTACTTC
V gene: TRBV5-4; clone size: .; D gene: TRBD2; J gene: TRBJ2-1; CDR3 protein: CASSSGGGAVLNEQFF; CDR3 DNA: TGTGCCAGCAGCTCTGGCGGGGGGGCCGTCTTGAATGAGCAGTTCTTC
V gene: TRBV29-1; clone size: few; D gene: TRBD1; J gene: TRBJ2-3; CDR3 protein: CSAQDRGLGDTQYF; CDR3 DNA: TGCAGCGCTCAGGACAGGGGGCTCGGAGATACGCAGTATTTT
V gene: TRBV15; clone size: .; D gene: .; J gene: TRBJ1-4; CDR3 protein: CATSRPRGGSREKLFF; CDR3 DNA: TGTGCCACCAGCAGACCCCGGGGAGGATCCCGGGAAAAACTGTTTTTT
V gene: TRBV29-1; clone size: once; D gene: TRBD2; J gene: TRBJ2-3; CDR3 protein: CSARLAGGPDTQYF; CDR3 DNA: TGCAGCGCCCGACTAGCGGGGGGCCCAGATACGCAGTATTTT
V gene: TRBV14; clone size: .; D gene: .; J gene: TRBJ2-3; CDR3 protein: CASSQVGQAGASTDTQYF; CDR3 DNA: TGTGCCAGCAGCCAAGTGGGCCAGGCCGGGGCTAGCACAGATACGCAGTATTTT
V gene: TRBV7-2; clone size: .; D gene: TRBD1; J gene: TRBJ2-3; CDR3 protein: CASSRPGGQGSNTQYF; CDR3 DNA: TGTGCCAGCAGCCGACCAGGGGGACAGGGATCAAATACGCAGTATTTT
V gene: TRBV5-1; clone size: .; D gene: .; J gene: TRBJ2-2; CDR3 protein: CASSLNTGELFF; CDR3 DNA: TGCGCCAGCAGTCTTAACACCGGGGAGCTGTTTTTT
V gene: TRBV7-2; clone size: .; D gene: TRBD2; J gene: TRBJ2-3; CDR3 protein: CASSLALAGGTDTQYF; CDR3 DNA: TGTGCCAGCAGCTTAGCCCTAGCGGGGGGCACAGATACGCAGTATTTT
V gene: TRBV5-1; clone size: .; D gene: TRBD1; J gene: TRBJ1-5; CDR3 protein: CASSMGVTGNQPQHF; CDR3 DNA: TGCGCCAGCAGCATGGGGGTGACAGGGAATCAGCCCCAGCATTTT
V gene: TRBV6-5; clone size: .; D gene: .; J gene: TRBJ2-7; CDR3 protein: CASSSGGGRYEQYF; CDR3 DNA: TGTGCCAGCAGCTCTGGAGGGGGCAGGTACGAGCAGTACTTC
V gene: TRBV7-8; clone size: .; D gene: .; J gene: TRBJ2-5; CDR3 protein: CASSPEGRIEETQYF; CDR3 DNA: TGTGCCAGCAGCCCGGAGGGGCGGATAGAAGAGACCCAGTACTTC
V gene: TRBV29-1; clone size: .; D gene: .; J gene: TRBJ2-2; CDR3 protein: CSVESVQGIGELFF; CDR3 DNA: TGCAGCGTTGAAAGTGTTCAGGGTATTGGGGAGCTGTTTTTT
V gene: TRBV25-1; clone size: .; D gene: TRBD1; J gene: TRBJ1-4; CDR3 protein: CASSWTGWEKLFF; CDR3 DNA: TGTGCCAGCAGCTGGACAGGATGGGAAAAACTGTTTTTT
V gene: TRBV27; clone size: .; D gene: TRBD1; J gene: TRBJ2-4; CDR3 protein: CASSPRDRKNIQYF; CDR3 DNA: TGTGCCAGCAGTCCCAGGGACAGGAAAAACATTCAGTACTTC
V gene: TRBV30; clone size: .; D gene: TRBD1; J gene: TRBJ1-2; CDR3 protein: CACPPDRGRRGGGYTF; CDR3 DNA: TGTGCCTGCCCCCCGGACAGGGGCCGCCGAGGAGGGGGCTACACCTTC
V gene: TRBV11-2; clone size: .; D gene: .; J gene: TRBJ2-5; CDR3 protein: CASSLQGFERETQYF; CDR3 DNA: TGTGCCAGCAGCTTACAGGGGTTTGAAAGGGAGACCCAGTACTTC
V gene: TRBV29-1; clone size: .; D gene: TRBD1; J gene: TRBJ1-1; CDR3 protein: CSVVDRGNTEAFF; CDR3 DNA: TGCAGCGTTGTCGACAGGGGAAACACTGAAGCTTTCTTT
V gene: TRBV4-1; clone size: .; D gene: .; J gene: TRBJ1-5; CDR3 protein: CASSQRAGVQPQHF; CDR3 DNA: TGCGCCAGCAGCCAAAGGGCAGGGGTTCAGCCCCAGCATTTT
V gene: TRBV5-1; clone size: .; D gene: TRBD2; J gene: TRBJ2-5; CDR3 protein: CASSPKGTSGGLETQYF; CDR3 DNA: TGCGCCAGCAGCCCTAAGGGGACTAGCGGGGGGTTGGAGACCCAGTACTTC
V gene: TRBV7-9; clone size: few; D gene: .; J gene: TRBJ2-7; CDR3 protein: CASSSTYEQYF; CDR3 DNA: TGTGCCAGCAGCTCCACCTACGAGCAGTACTTC
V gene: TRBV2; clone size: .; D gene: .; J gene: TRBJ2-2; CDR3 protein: CAIGPRVNTGELFF; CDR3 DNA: TGTGCCATTGGCCCCAGGGTGAACACCGGGGAGCTGTTTTTT
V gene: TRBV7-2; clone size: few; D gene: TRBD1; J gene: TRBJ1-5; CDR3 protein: CASSLLRGTVDDQPQHF; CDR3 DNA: TGTGCCAGCAGCTTATTAAGAGGGACAGTAGATGATCAGCCCCAGCATTTT
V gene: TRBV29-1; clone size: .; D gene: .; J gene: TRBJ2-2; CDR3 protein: CSVEVRGRGIGELFF; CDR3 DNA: TGCAGCGTTGAAGTAAGGGGCCGCGGTATCGGGGAGCTGTTTTTT
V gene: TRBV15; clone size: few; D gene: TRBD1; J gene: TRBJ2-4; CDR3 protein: CATSRDQDRENIQYF; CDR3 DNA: TGTGCCACCAGCAGAGATCAAGACAGGGAAAACATTCAGTACTTC
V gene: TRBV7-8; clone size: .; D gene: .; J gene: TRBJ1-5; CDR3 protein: CASSLGGYNQPQHF; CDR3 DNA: TGTGCCAGCAGCTTAGGGGGGTACAATCAGCCCCAGCATTTT
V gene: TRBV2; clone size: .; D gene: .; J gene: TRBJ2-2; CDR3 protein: CASSAEDTGELFF; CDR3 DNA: TGTGCCAGCAGTGCAGAGGACACCGGGGAGCTGTTTTTT
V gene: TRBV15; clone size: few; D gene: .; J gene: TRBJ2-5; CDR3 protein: CATTAWQGTPTETQYF; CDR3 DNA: TGTGCCACCACCGCTTGGCAGGGTACCCCCACAGAGACCCAGTACTTC
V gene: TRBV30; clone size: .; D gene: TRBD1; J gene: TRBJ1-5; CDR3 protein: CAWNRGNQPQHF; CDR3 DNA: TGTGCCTGGAACAGGGGAAATCAGCCCCAGCATTTT
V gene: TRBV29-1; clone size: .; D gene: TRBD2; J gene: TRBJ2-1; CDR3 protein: CSAGRGASGGRSSYNEQFF; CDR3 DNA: TGCAGCGCCGGACGCGGGGCTAGCGGGGGCCGTAGCTCCTACAATGAGCAGTTCTTC
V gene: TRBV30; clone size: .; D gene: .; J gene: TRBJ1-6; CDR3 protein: CAWRRESPLHF; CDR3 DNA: TGTGCCTGGCGCAGAGAATCACCCCTCCACTTT
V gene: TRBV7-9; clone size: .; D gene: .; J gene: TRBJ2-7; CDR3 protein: CASSWPAQGLYEQYF; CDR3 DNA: TGTGCCAGCAGCTGGCCAGCACAGGGACTCTACGAGCAGTACTTC
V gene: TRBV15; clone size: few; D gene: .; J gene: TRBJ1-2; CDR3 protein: CATSRDLGGTYGYTF; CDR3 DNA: TGTGCCACCAGCAGAGATCTGGGGGGGACCTATGGCTACACCTTC
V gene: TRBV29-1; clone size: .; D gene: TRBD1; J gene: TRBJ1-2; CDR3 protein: CSGVGTGEGYTF; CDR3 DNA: TGCAGCGGGGTCGGGACAGGGGAAGGCTACACCTTC